The rows below give T cell receptor beta chains drawn from one sample of a study of blood T cell repertoires in COVID-19. Here immunoSEQ multiplex PCR was the method, and the copy in TCRdb shows in-frame clones only, minus some. Of 150,000 or so clones in the sample, about 85% were seen once. Source material: peripheral blood. These receptors came from a woman in her 70s with acute or convalescent COVID-19. Each CDR3 is given with its conserved first and last residue. A D gene is named only where the DNA matches it firmly. Clone size, where shown, is once, few, many, or a class for clones that have expanded.

J,D,size,V,CDR3,DNA
TRBJ1-2,TRBD1,.,TRBV4-1,CASSQDPGQGRRGYTF,TGCGCCAGCAGCCAAGATCCGGGACAGGGCAGAAGAGGCTACACCTTC
TRBJ2-1,TRBD2,.,TRBV2,CASSESGGYNEQFF,TGTGCCAGCAGTGAAAGCGGGGGCTACAATGAGCAGTTCTTC
TRBJ2-1,TRBD2,.,TRBV2,CASRSGLAGESYNEQFF,TGTGCCAGCAGATCTGGACTAGCGGGGGAGTCCTACAATGAGCAGTTCTTC
TRBJ1-6,.,.,TRBV25-1,CASSAVRGNSPLHF,TGTGCCAGCAGTGCTGTCAGGGGTAATTCACCCCTCCACTTT
TRBJ2-1,TRBD1,few,TRBV7-3,CASSSRTGNNEQFF,TGTGCCAGCAGCTCCCGGACAGGGAACAATGAGCAGTTCTTC
TRBJ1-2,.,.,TRBV7-2,CASSFSGTSANYGYTF,TGTGCCAGCAGCTTCTCCGGGACATCTGCTAACTATGGCTACACCTTC
TRBJ1-1,.,.,TRBV5-4,CASSFQTGNTEAFF,TGTGCCAGCAGCTTCCAGACGGGAAACACTGAAGCTTTCTTT
TRBJ2-3,.,.,TRBV7-2,CASSYGTSLAGDTQYF,TGTGCCAGCAGCTACGGGACTTCCCTCGCCGGAGATACGCAGTATTTT
TRBJ1-2,.,.,TRBV20-1,CSASTGTVSGYTF,TGCAGTGCTAGTACAGGGACCGTTTCCGGCTACACCTTC
TRBJ2-3,.,.,TRBV30,CAWSVRADTQYF,TGTGCCTGGAGTGTAAGAGCAGATACGCAGTATTTT